This T cell receptor beta chain was recovered during a study of cytomegalovirus exposure and HLA in healthy donors. Overall study findings and caveats: Exclusion applied to some V segments, including TRBV6-2 and TRBV6-3, as they were indistinguishable. Most TCRs appeared rarely, but some public TCRs recurred in many donors. With later analysis, a missense DCLRE1C variant became linked to TCR beta V- and J-gene trimming. What was likely a sequencing artifact was a cluster of highly shared sequence variants.

The junction had 9 bases not matched to a gene; V was cut back by 5 bases and J by 7 bases. Germline V gene sequence: CDR1 SGHNT, CDR2 YENEEA. The CDR3 is made up of 15 amino acids. Worth noting for this clone: Its antigen is unknown.

PCR used 60 Vbeta primers and 13 Jbeta primers. The table came from immunoSEQ multiplex PCR; TCRdb's copy has only in-frame clones and leaves some out. The sample lists roughly 120,000 clones; 76% were seen once. The sequence came from a man aged 30 to 39 in good health and CMV-seropositive. The chain uses TRBV11-3 and TRBJ2-2; 8 bases map to TRBD1. Sequenced sample: PBMCs. The CDR3 is CASSQRTGMVGELFF. The CDR3 bases are TGTGCCAGCAGCCAAAGGACAGGGATGGTCGGGGAGCTGTTTTTT.